This is a list of T cell receptor beta chains from one sample in a study of PD-L1 blockade in urothelial cancer. Sequencing was performed with immunoSEQ multiplex PCR; in TCRdb, only in-frame clones are kept and a portion is missing. The sample holds under 55,000 clones, roughly 78% seen once. Sequences were derived from PBMCs, sampled around atezolizumab (anti-PD-L1) treatment. The receptors come from a man between 60 and 75 years old with urothelial cancer. Each CDR3 is given with its conserved first and last residue.

CASSLRLAGAFNEQYF | 16 | TRBV7-6
CTSSQRAGEEETQYF | 15 | TRBV1
CASALTGTYGYTF | 13 | TRBV19
CASSVEVGGGEKLFF | 15 | TRBV9
CASSLTGLAGGVGDTQYF | 18 | TRBV13
CASSMPRKIQDSNQPQHF | 18 | TRBV19
CASSSDSNQPQHF | 13 | TRBV5-1
CASDDRNTEAFF | 12 | TRBV2
CSVLLTGGFGEKLFF | 15 | TRBV29-1
CASTRQGAGETQYF | 14 | TRBV7-9
CASSLSGLPYEQYF | 14 | TRBV5-1
CASSSKTGYGNTIYF | 15 | TRBV27
CASSLDRAHSYEQYF | 15 | TRBV5-1
CASSLNPVVTGEQFF | 15 | TRBV7-9
CASSPQVREQYF | 12 | TRBV28
CATSLLVGGTRVDEQYF | 17 | TRBV11-2
CASSPHAGPEAFF | 13 | TRBV28